Shown below are 12 T cell receptor beta chains from a single sample sequenced in a study of shared clonotypes between healthy human individuals. Sequenced by immunoSEQ multiplex PCR; TCRdb stores in-frame clones only, minus some. This sample has roughly 2.5 million clones, with around nine tenths found just once. Sequencing used naive CD4+ T cells sorted from blood. Subset noted: CD45RA+ positively selected. These receptor sequences come from a man between 18 and 29 years old in good health.

The chain uses TRBV19 and TRBJ1-2; TRBD1 is a possible D gene (6 bases). This CDR3 spans 12 amino acids. V was trimmed by 6 bases and J by 4 bases, leaving 9 bases between them. Germline V CDR1 and CDR2: LNHDA, SQIVND (reference sequence). The CDR3 nucleotides read TGTGCCAGTAGGCCAGGGGTCTATGGCTACACCTTC. Protein: CASRPGVYGYTF.

The sample holds a few counts of this clone. The identical CDR3 is also encoded by other nucleotide sequences in the sample. CDR3 nucleotides: TGTGCCAGCAGTCTGGCGAATTCACCCCTCCACTTT. Translating it yields CASSLANSPLHF. The V and J genes are TRBV11-2 and TRBJ1-6; D not resolved. V shed 6 bases and J shed 7 bases, with 7 bases lying between them. Germline lookup yields CDR1 SGHAT and CDR2 FQNNGV. The CDR3 length is 12 residues.

The rearrangement links TRBV7-9 to TRBJ1-2; 12 nucleotides match TRBD1. The V segment lost 5 bases and the J segment 7 bases; nucleotides outside the gene matches: 11. CDR1 and CDR2 (germline): SEHNR, FQNEAQ (reference sequence). The CDR3 runs 16 residues. In nucleotides, the CDR3 is TGTGCCAGCAGCCGCCCCGGGACAGGGGGCAGGGGTGGCTACACCTTC. Translation gives CASSRPGTGGRGGYTF.

Turning to this clone: This sample includes further DNA sequences coding for the same CDR3. CDR3 in amino acids: CASSPDPGNTEAFF. DNA of the CDR3: TGTGCCAGCTCACCCGACCCAGGGAACACTGAAGCTTTCTTT. This rearrangement joins TRBV18 to TRBJ1-1, with unresolved D. Germline CDR1 and CDR2: KGHSH and LQKENI. CDR3 length equals 14 residues. V dropped 3 bases and J dropped 1 base, with 9 bases sitting between them.

On this clone: At the DNA level, this CDR3 is encoded by other sequences in the same sample as well. This sequence joins TRBV10-3 and TRBJ1-1, with 8 bases lining up with TRBD1. Germline CDR1 ENHRY, CDR2 SYGVKD. The trim removed 2 bases at V and 5 bases at J, leaving 4 bases unmatched. The CDR3 runs to 14 residues. CDR3 loop: CAISEDRGGTEAFF. CDR3 DNA: TGTGCCATCAGTGAGGACAGGGGTGGGACTGAAGCTTTCTTT.

The chain has TRBV19 and TRBJ2-1; weak D call: TRBD1 (6 bases). Germline loops: CDR1 LNHDA, CDR2 SQIVND (reference sequence). The germline V and J ends were trimmed by 1 base and 0 bases, with 10 bases remaining between them. This CDR3 is built from 16 residues. CDR3 nucleotides: TGTGCCAGTAGTATAGTTTTCAGGGGCTCCTACAATGAGCAGTTCTTC. Protein sequence: CASSIVFRGSYNEQFF.

The table lists this clone with a few counts. The chain carries TRBV18 and TRBJ1-1; 9 bases map to TRBD1. Germline CDR1 KGHSH, CDR2 LQKENI. V dropped 3 bases and J dropped 0; count of bases not matched to a gene: 11. The CDR3 has 18 amino acids. CDR3 sequence reads: CASSPRTGGLSLNTEAFF. For the CDR3, the DNA is TGTGCCAGCTCACCCCGCACAGGGGGCCTGTCTCTGAACACTGAAGCTTTCTTT.

The chain employs TRBV7-9 and TRBJ1-4; 9 bases line up with TRBD1. The J segment lost 0 bases and the V segment lost 4 bases, leaving 9 bases of the junction unmatched. There are 18 residues in the CDR3. CDR1 and CDR2 from the germline V gene are SEHNR and FQNEAQ (reference sequence). CDR3 nucleotides: TGTGCCAGCAGCTCCCCCAGGACAGGGGTTCCAACTAATGAAAAACTGTTTTTT. Translating gives CASSSPRTGVPTNEKLFF.

V gene TRBV7-8 combines with J gene TRBJ2-4; possibly TRBD2 for D (5 bases). The CDR3 has 16 residues. V dropped 0 bases and J dropped 8 bases, with 17 bases sitting between them. CDR1 and CDR2 (germline): SGHVS, FQNEAQ. The CDR3 loop is CASSLALPSLGDIQYF. In nucleotides, the CDR3 is TGTGCCAGCAGCTTAGCGTTGCCTAGCCTTGGGGACATTCAGTACTTC.

The V call is TRBV7-2, the J call TRBJ2-5, with a weak D call TRBD1 (6 bases). Germline CDR1 and CDR2: SGHTA and FQGNSA. The CDR3 contains 14 residues. V gave up 4 bases and J gave up 7 bases, with 16 bases separating them. The CDR3 nucleotides read TGTGCCAGCAGCTCAAAACTCCAAGGGGGGACCCAGTACTTC. This translates into CASSSKLQGGTQYF.

V gene TRBV19 combines with J gene TRBJ1-2, with TRBD1 identical over 9 bases. Trimming at V came to 3 bases and at J to 5 bases, leaving 7 bases not matched to a gene. The CDR3 runs to 15 residues. Germline assignment: CDR1 LNHDA and CDR2 SQIVND (reference sequence). DNA of the CDR3: TGTGCCAGTAGTATTTCGTCAGGGACAGGGTATGGCTACACCTTC. This encodes CASSISSGTGYGYTF. Supplemented by reference TRBV19 and TRBJ1-2, the full variable domain reads DGGITQSPKYLFRKEGQNVTLSCEQNLNHDAMYWYRQDPGQGLRLIYYSQIVNDFQKGDIAEGYSVSREKKESFPLTVTSAQKNPTAFYLCASSISSGTGYGYTFGSGTRLTVV.

This sequence joins TRBV11-3 and TRBJ2-3; D is uncertain. Germline CDR1 reads SGHNT; CDR2 reads YENEEA. The CDR3 sequence is 13 residues long. V lost 4 bases, J lost 4 bases, and 9 bases lay in between. The CDR3 nucleotides read TGTGCCAGCAGCTCTTTAGATTCAGATACGCAGTATTTT. Its translation is CASSSLDSDTQYF.